These T cell receptor beta chains were read from a single sample in a study of CD8 T cells in Susac syndrome. TCRdb redid the calling of the immunoSEQ multiplex PCR reads with MiXCR, one entry per CDR3 protein. The data hold about 280,000 distinct CDR3 sequences, with 80% to 90% observed a single time. Sequencing was performed on CD8+ T cells from PBMCs. The receptors originated from a human donor with multiple sclerosis. Each CDR3 is given with its conserved first and last residue. A D gene is named only where the DNA matches it firmly. Part of the rows lack a size; the others show once, few, many or a class for expanded clones.

d_call	cdr3_length	j_call	v_call	clone_size	cdr3_nt	cdr3_aa
.	15	TRBJ2-5	TRBV5-1	.	TGCGCCAGCAGCTTGGGCCCACGAGGCGGAGAGACCCAGTACTTC	CASSLGPRGGETQYF
.	17	TRBJ1-5	TRBV12-5	.	TGTGCTAGTGGTTTGCCCAAGGACAAATCCGAAACCCAGCCCCAGCATTTT	CASGLPKDKSETQPQHF
.	14	TRBJ1-2	TRBV27	.	TGTGCCAGCAGTTTAGGGGGCCAGAGGTATGGCTACACCTTC	CASSLGGQRYGYTF
TRBD1	13	TRBJ1-3	TRBV7-8	once	TGTGCCAGCAGCTTGGGAGGGGACAGGGGAGGATATTTT	CASSLGGDRGGYF
.	13	TRBJ2-7	TRBV27	few	TGTGCCAGCAGTCCCGCAAGATCCTACGAGCAGTACTTC	CASSPARSYEQYF
TRBD2	16	TRBJ2-5	TRBV7-9	.	TGTGCCAGCAGCCCCCGCGGACTAGCGGGGCAAGAGACCCAGTACTTC	CASSPRGLAGQETQYF
.	16	TRBJ2-1	TRBV6-1	.	TGTGCCGGCAGTCCCCTCCTTATGGAGGTCTACAATGAGCAGTTCTTC	CAGSPLLMEVYNEQFF
.	12	TRBJ1-2	TRBV29-1	.	TGCAGCGTTGGTCGGATAGGATATGGCTACACCTTC	CSVGRIGYGYTF
.	14	TRBJ1-5	TRBV6-5	once	TGTGCCAGCAGTTACTCGGAAGGGTGGGAGCCCCAGCATTTT	CASSYSEGWEPQHF
.	15	TRBJ1-2	TRBV9	once	TGTGCCAGCGGTAAACAAACCCAAGGCCTCCATGGCTACACCTTC	CASGKQTQGLHGYTF
TRBD2	16	TRBJ2-1	TRBV9	.	TGTGCCAGCAGCGACCCTAGCGGGGGGGGCCTTAATGAGCAGTTCTTC	CASSDPSGGGLNEQFF
.	14	TRBJ1-5	TRBV20-1	.	TGCAGTGCTAGAGATCGGCAGTTAAATCAGCCCCAGCATTTT	CSARDRQLNQPQHF
TRBD1	18	TRBJ1-5	TRBV10-3	once	TGTGCCATCAGTGAGTCGGGGGAACTGGACAGGAAGGATCAGCCCCAGCATTTT	CAISESGELDRKDQPQHF
.	17	TRBJ1-1	TRBV28	.	TGTGCCAGCAGTGCCTCGGACGGCGGTGAGGGATGGACTGAAGCTTTCTTT	CASSASDGGEGWTEAFF
TRBD2	12	TRBJ2-1	TRBV2	.	TGTGGGACGCCCGGGACTAGGAATGAGCAGTTCTTC	CGTPGTRNEQFF
.	14	TRBJ2-7	TRBV6-6	.	TGTGCCAGCAGTTACTCGGCCAGGGGATACGAGCAGTACTTC	CASSYSARGYEQYF
TRBD2	16	TRBJ2-3	TRBV6-1	.	TGTGCCAGCACCTTCAGACTAGCGGGAGTGGGAGATACGCAGTATTTT	CASTFRLAGVGDTQYF
.	11	TRBJ2-1	TRBV4-1	.	TGCGCCAGCAGCCAAGATGGGGAGCAGTTCTTC	CASSQDGEQFF
.	15	TRBJ1-1	TRBV11-2	.	TGTGCCAGCAGCTTAGATCCAGGGAGGGACACTGAAGCTTTCTTT	CASSLDPGRDTEAFF
.	14	TRBJ2-7	TRBV27	.	TGTGCCAGCAGTTTTGGGGGGGCCGCCTACGAGCAGTACTTC	CASSFGGAAYEQYF
.	15	TRBJ1-4	TRBV7-9	.	TGTGCCAGCAGCCCTCATGGGGACGCCAATGAAAAACTGTTTTTT	CASSPHGDANEKLFF
.	12	TRBJ1-1	TRBV28	.	TGTGCCAGCAGTTTATTTTACACTGAAGCTTTCTTT	CASSLFYTEAFF
.	17	TRBJ2-1	TRBV28	.	TGTGCCAGCAGTTCCCTCGGCATTTCCTCTAAAGACGATGAGCAGTTCTTC	CASSSLGISSKDDEQFF
.	13	TRBJ1-5	TRBV12-3/TRBV12-4	.	TGTGCCAGCAGTAAATATTGGGGTCAGCCCCAGCATTTT	CASSKYWGQPQHF
.	14	TRBJ2-4	TRBV10-3	.	TGTGCCATCAGTGATTCTCAGGCTGTGGACATTCAGTACTTC	CAISDSQAVDIQYF
.	13	TRBJ1-1	TRBV27	.	TGTGCCAGCATCCAAGGGTTAGGGTCTGAAGCTTTCTTT	CASIQGLGSEAFF
.	16	TRBJ1-4	TRBV3-1	.	TGTGCCAGCAGCCAAAAAGTGCTCGGACTTAATGAAAAACTGTTTTTT	CASSQKVLGLNEKLFF
.	15	TRBJ2-1	TRBV10-3	.	TGTGCCATCAGTGGCGGGCTCACGGAAGGCAATGAGCAGTTCTTC	CAISGGLTEGNEQFF
TRBD2	16	TRBJ2-3	TRBV5-5	.	TGTGCCAGCAGCTTCGGGACTAGCGGGCTCACAGATACGCAGTATTTT	CASSFGTSGLTDTQYF
TRBD2	16	TRBJ2-3	TRBV9	.	TGTGCCAGCAGCGCAGCTAGCGGGAGTCCCCCAGATACGCAGTATTTT	CASSAASGSPPDTQYF
TRBD1	16	TRBJ1-1	TRBV27	.	TGTGCCAGCAGTTTATCGAAGGGGGCGGGTAACACTGAAGCTTTCTTT	CASSLSKGAGNTEAFF
.	15	TRBJ2-7	TRBV7-9	.	TGTGCCAGCAGCACCAACAGGGAGGTGTCCTACGAGCAGTACTTC	CASSTNREVSYEQYF
.	18	TRBJ2-3	TRBV7-9	.	TGTGCATCGAGCTTAGTCGCGTGGCAGCGAGTATCCCAGGATACGCAGTATTTT	CASSLVAWQRVSQDTQYF
.	15	TRBJ2-3	TRBV9	.	TGTGCCAGCAGCGACTCTAGCGCTAGCACAGATACGCAGTATTTT	CASSDSSASTDTQYF
.	15	TRBJ2-6	TRBV5-6	.	TGTGCCAGCAGCTCCGGGGTTCTTGTGGCCAACGTCCTGACTTTC	CASSSGVLVANVLTF
.	15	TRBJ2-7	TRBV27	.	TGTGCCAGCAGTCCTGGTACTACCGCGCCCTACGAGCAGTACTTC	CASSPGTTAPYEQYF
TRBD2	19	TRBJ2-1	TRBV4-1	.	TGCGCCAGCAGCCAAGGCGGATTCGGCGGGAGCCTACTCTACAATGAGCAGTTCTTC	CASSQGGFGGSLLYNEQFF
TRBD2	18	TRBJ2-4	TRBV30	.	TGTGCCTCAAGGTTTAAGGGACTAGCGGGAGTAGCCAAAAACATTCAGTACTTC	CASRFKGLAGVAKNIQYF
TRBD1	15	TRBJ2-7	TRBV20-1	.	TGCAGTGCTAGAGATCGGGACAGGGCTGAAAACGAGCAGTACTTC	CSARDRDRAENEQYF
TRBD1	18	TRBJ1-2	TRBV9	.	TGTGCCAACAGCGCGGGGGACAGCGCCGGGTTTTTTCTTTATGGCTACACCTTC	CANSAGDSAGFFLYGYTF
.	14	TRBJ2-2	TRBV27	.	TGTGCCAGCAGCTCCGGGACCCGAGGGGGGGAGCTGTTTTTT	CASSSGTRGGELFF
TRBD1	14	TRBJ1-6	TRBV7-9	.	TGTGCCAGCAGCCGGACAGGGACTCTGGGACCCCTCCACTTT	CASSRTGTLGPLHF
.	15	TRBJ2-3	TRBV6-5	few	TGTGCCAGCAGTTACTCGATACTAGCCGGAGATACGCAGTATTTT	CASSYSILAGDTQYF
.	12	TRBJ2-7	TRBV9	few	TGTGCCAGCAGCCAAAATAGCTACGAGCAGTACTTC	CASSQNSYEQYF
.	13	TRBJ2-3	TRBV27	.	TGTGCCAGCAGTCGAGGTGCCAGGGAGGCGCAGTATTTT	CASSRGAREAQYF
TRBD2	15	TRBJ2-1	TRBV6-5	once	TGTGCCAGCAGTTATCTAGCGGGAGAGGATAATGAGCAGTTCTTC	CASSYLAGEDNEQFF
TRBD2	15	TRBJ2-2	TRBV6-5	.	TGTGCCAGCAGTTATAGCGGGAGTGGACTCGGGGAGCTGTTTTTT	CASSYSGSGLGELFF
.	14	TRBJ1-4	TRBV25-1	.	TGTGCCAGCAGTGAAACCCAACCCAATGAAAAACTGTTTTTT	CASSETQPNEKLFF
.	16	TRBJ2-3	TRBV7-8	.	TGTGCCAGCAGCTTAAGTCCGTCACAGGGCCGAGATACGCAGTATTTT	CASSLSPSQGRDTQYF
.	15	TRBJ2-3	TRBV27	.	TGTGCCAGCACCTCCCTTGGGACTAGCACAGATACGCAGTATTTT	CASTSLGTSTDTQYF